The clone carrying this T cell receptor beta chain was found many times. Unique molecular identifiers were incorporated when the TCRbeta library was constructed. TCRdb re-analysed the PCR reads in MiXCR, keeping a single row per CDR3 protein. Of hundreds of thousands of distinct CDR3 sequences in the sample, over 15% were seen once. The entry originates in a study of T-cell reconstitution after alpha-beta-depleted transplantation in children. Per germline, CDR1 MNHEY and CDR2 SVGAGI. The CDR3 loop spans 12 amino acids. Trimming cost V 5 bases and J 5 bases, with 9 bases left between them. The TCR was taken from a human donor who donated a stem cell graft to a child with acute myeloid leukemia. J is TRBJ2-5 and V is TRBV6-5; tentatively, D is TRBD2 (5 bases). The input for sequencing was PBMCs from the stem cell graft donor, taken from the stem cell graft. CDR3 protein: CASSRTGETQYF. In DNA form, the CDR3 reads TGTGCCAGCAGTAGGACGGGGGAGACCCAGTACTTC.